This TCR beta chain was documented in a study of blood T cell repertoires in COVID-19. On the study more broadly: Spain, Italy and the United States supplied samples that represented acute and convalescent COVID-19. The cDNA or gDNA used as material had been derived from T cells, B-cell-depleted T cells, or PBMCs.

As originally analysed: Reference gene primer amplification yielded estimated nucleated cell counts. This table comes from immunoSEQ multiplex PCR, and its TCRdb copy is limited to in-frame clones, with some not included. The D gene and trimming were derived from the DNA, and the V and J assignments and clone size from that table. The sample has about 50,000 clones, nearly 90% seen once. A Seattle source enrolled patients during active infection and followed them longitudinally. The count of this clone is one. From germline, CDR1 is KGHSH and CDR2 LQKENI. The V gene end was trimmed by 3 bases and the J gene end by 10 bases; junction bases not matched to a gene: 10. This CDR3 comprises 15 residues.

This clonotype originated in a woman in her sixties with COVID-19, enrolled during active disease. The chain recombines TRBV18 with TRBJ1-4; 8 nucleotides line up with TRBD1. What was sequenced was peripheral blood. The CDR3 sequence is CASSPSGQGSGKLFF. The CDR3 DNA reads as TGTGCCAGCTCACCTTCCGGACAGGGCTCGGGAAAACTGTTTTTT.